Listed below are T cell receptor beta chains from one sample, sequenced in a study of blood T cell repertoires in COVID-19. Profiled with immunoSEQ multiplex PCR; TCRdb holds only in-frame clones, not every one. The data hold 170,000 or so clones, with roughly 77% observed a single time. Sequenced input: peripheral blood. The receptors here all came from a man between 65 and 85 years old with active or convalescent COVID-19. Each CDR3 is given with its conserved first and last residue. Each record gives: J gene, V gene, D gene, clone size, CDR3 DNA, CDR3 protein. A D gene is named only where the DNA matches it firmly. The listing skips clone size in some rows; elsewhere it reads once, few, many or a size class.

J gene: TRBJ2-5; V gene: TRBV18; D gene: TRBD2; clone size: -; CDR3 DNA: TGTGCCAGCTCACCGGTATCTAGCGGGGGTCCTCAAGAGACCCAGTACTTC; CDR3 protein: CASSPVSSGGPQETQYF
J gene: TRBJ1-5; V gene: TRBV21-1; D gene: -; clone size: -; CDR3 DNA: TGTGCCAGCAGCAAACCGGGCTGGCACAGGGGTAATCAGCCCCAGCATTTT; CDR3 protein: CASSKPGWHRGNQPQHF
J gene: TRBJ2-7; V gene: TRBV2; D gene: TRBD2; clone size: once; CDR3 DNA: TGTGCCAGCAGTCCGACTAGCGGGAGTCACTACGAGCAGTACTTC; CDR3 protein: CASSPTSGSHYEQYF
J gene: TRBJ2-7; V gene: TRBV20-1; D gene: -; clone size: once; CDR3 DNA: TGCAGTGCCGGGGGGACACACGAGCAGTACTTC; CDR3 protein: CSAGGTHEQYF
J gene: TRBJ2-7; V gene: TRBV2; D gene: TRBD1; clone size: few; CDR3 DNA: TGTGCCAGCAGTGAATGGCAGGGGGCTTACGAGCAGTACTTC; CDR3 protein: CASSEWQGAYEQYF
J gene: TRBJ1-2; V gene: TRBV29-1; D gene: -; clone size: -; CDR3 DNA: TGCAGCGTTGATATGGAACAGGGTTGGGGCTACACCTTC; CDR3 protein: CSVDMEQGWGYTF
J gene: TRBJ1-5; V gene: TRBV6-2/TRBV6-3; D gene: TRBD1; clone size: -; CDR3 DNA: TGTGCCAGCAGTTACTCTAGGACAGGGGGCAATCAGCCCCAGCATTTT; CDR3 protein: CASSYSRTGGNQPQHF
J gene: TRBJ1-1; V gene: TRBV5-5; D gene: -; clone size: -; CDR3 DNA: TGTGCCAGCAGCTCAGAGTACGCCAGGGAACCCCTGAACACTGAAGCTTTCTTT; CDR3 protein: CASSSEYAREPLNTEAFF
J gene: TRBJ1-2; V gene: TRBV9; D gene: TRBD1; clone size: few; CDR3 DNA: TGTGCCAGCAGCGCTGGGGGACAGTATAACTATGGCTACACCTTC; CDR3 protein: CASSAGGQYNYGYTF
J gene: TRBJ2-4; V gene: TRBV15; D gene: -; clone size: -; CDR3 DNA: TGTGCCACCAGCAGCTTGAGGGCCTCCGCTATGGGGGCCAAAAACATTCAGTACTTC; CDR3 protein: CATSSLRASAMGAKNIQYF
J gene: TRBJ2-5; V gene: TRBV5-4; D gene: -; clone size: -; CDR3 DNA: TGTGCCAGCAGCTTCGGGACTGTCCAAGAGACCCAGTACTTC; CDR3 protein: CASSFGTVQETQYF
J gene: TRBJ1-4; V gene: TRBV11-2; D gene: TRBD1; clone size: -; CDR3 DNA: TGTGCCAGCAGGACAGGGGGCGAAAAACTGTTTTTT; CDR3 protein: CASRTGGEKLFF
J gene: TRBJ2-1; V gene: TRBV29-1; D gene: TRBD1; clone size: -; CDR3 DNA: TGCAGCGGACAGGGGGCCGGGTCGGACAATGAGCAGTTCTTC; CDR3 protein: CSGQGAGSDNEQFF
J gene: TRBJ1-5; V gene: TRBV30; D gene: -; clone size: -; CDR3 DNA: TGTGCCTGGACGGACAGTACAAGTCAGCCCCAGCATTTT; CDR3 protein: CAWTDSTSQPQHF
J gene: TRBJ2-7; V gene: TRBV3-1/TRBV3-2; D gene: -; clone size: -; CDR3 DNA: TGTGCCAGCAGCCAAGGAGGGTTCAAGCCCTACGAGCAGTACTTC; CDR3 protein: CASSQGGFKPYEQYF
J gene: TRBJ1-1; V gene: TRBV10-3; D gene: TRBD1; clone size: -; CDR3 DNA: TGTGCCGCTCGGCAGGGGGCGAACACTGAAGCTTTCTTT; CDR3 protein: CAARQGANTEAFF
J gene: TRBJ2-7; V gene: TRBV11-2; D gene: -; clone size: few; CDR3 DNA: TGTGCCAGCAGCCGGAGCGGGTCAACCTCCTACGAGCAGTACTTC; CDR3 protein: CASSRSGSTSYEQYF